One and the same sample provided the 4 T cell receptor beta chains below, sequenced in a study of T cell responses to AZD1222 COVID-19 vaccine. Sequencing used immunoSEQ multiplex PCR; TCRdb keeps in-frame clones, though not all of them. The sample consists of around 110,000 clones, 85% to 95% of them appearing once. Sequenced material: peripheral blood, taken on day 0 of AZD1222 vaccination. All receptors derive from an adult in good health.

The genes are TRBV27 and TRBJ2-7; 8 bases fit TRBD2. Looked up from germline, CDR1 is MNHEY and CDR2 is SMNVEV (reference sequence). CDR3 size: 13 residues. Trimming took 3 bases from V and 6 from J; bases not matched to a gene: 4. CDR3 bases: TGTGCCAGCAGTTTGGGACTAGTTAGCGAGCAGTACTTC. This translates into CASSLGLVSEQYF.

The chain uses TRBV10-2 and TRBJ1-4, with D unclear. This CDR3 is 14 amino acids long. Looked up from germline, CDR1 is WSHSY and CDR2 is SAAADI. V shed 6 bases and J shed 1 base, with 9 bases lying between them. The CDR3 here is CASREIGTNEKLFF. DNA of the CDR3: TGCGCCAGCAGGGAGATTGGAACTAATGAAAAACTGTTTTTT.

The rearrangement uses TRBV2 and TRBJ1-2; D is ambiguous. Germline V CDR1 and CDR2: SNHLY, FYNNEI. Trimming shortened V by 7 bases and J by 6 bases, and 12 bases separated the two germline ends. The CDR3 is made up of 12 amino acids. CDR3 amino acids: CASMALKDGYTF. The CDR3 DNA is TGTGCCAGCATGGCCTTGAAGGATGGCTACACCTTC.

J is TRBJ2-7 and V is TRBV7-9; TRBD2 agrees at 11 bases. CDR1 and CDR2 (germline): SEHNR, FQNEAQ (reference sequence). This CDR3 contains 15 residues. Unmatched junction bases numbered 6, after V lost 5 bases and J lost 3 bases. This chain's CDR3 is CASSPGTSGSYEQYF. Written as DNA, the CDR3 is TGTGCCAGCAGCCCGGGGACTAGCGGTAGCTACGAGCAGTACTTC.